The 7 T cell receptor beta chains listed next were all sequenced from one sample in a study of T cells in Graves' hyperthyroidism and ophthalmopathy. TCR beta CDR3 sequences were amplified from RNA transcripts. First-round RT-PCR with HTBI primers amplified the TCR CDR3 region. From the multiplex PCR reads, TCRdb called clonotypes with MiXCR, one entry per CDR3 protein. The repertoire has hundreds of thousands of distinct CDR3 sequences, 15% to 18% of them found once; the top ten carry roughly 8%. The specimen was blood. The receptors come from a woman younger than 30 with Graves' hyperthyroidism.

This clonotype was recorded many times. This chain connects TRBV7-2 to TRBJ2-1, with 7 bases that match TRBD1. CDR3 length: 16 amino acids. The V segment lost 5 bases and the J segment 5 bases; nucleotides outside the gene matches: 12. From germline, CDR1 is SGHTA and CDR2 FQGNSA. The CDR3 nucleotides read TGTGCCAGCAGCCCCCGAGGCACAGGGGTGAACAATGAGCAGTTCTTC. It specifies CASSPRGTGVNNEQFF.

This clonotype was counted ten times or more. DNA for the CDR3: TGCGCCAGCAGCCCCTGGGTGTCGGGGGGGACGGCAGATACGCAGTATTTT. This gives the protein CASSPWVSGGTADTQYF. V gene TRBV5-1 combines with J gene TRBJ2-3; 8 positions agree with TRBD2. V was pared by 4 bases and J by 4 bases, with 14 bases of the junction left unmatched. From germline, CDR1 is SGHRS and CDR2 YFSETQ. This CDR3 has 17 residues.

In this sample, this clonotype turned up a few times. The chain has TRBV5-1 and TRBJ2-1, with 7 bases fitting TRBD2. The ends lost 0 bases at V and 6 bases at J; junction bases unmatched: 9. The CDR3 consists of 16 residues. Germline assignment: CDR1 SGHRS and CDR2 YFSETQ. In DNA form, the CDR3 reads TGCGCCAGCAGCTTGGGAGGTTTTGGGGGGGTCAATGAGCAGTTCTTC. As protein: CASSLGGFGGVNEQFF.

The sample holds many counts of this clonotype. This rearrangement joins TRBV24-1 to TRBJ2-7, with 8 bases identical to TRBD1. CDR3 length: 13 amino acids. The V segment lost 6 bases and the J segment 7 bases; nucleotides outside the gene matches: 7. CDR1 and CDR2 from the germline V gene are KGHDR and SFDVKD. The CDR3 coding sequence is TGTGCCACCAGTTCGGACAGGGTTGGAGAGCAGTACTTC. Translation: CATSSDRVGEQYF.

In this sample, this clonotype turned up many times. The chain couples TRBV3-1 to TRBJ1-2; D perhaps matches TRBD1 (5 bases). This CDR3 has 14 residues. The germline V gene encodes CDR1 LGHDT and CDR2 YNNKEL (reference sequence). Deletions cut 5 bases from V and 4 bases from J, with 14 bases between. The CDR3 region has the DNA TGTGCCAGCAGCGCAGGGACCAGAGGCTATGGCTACACCTTC. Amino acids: CASSAGTRGYGYTF.

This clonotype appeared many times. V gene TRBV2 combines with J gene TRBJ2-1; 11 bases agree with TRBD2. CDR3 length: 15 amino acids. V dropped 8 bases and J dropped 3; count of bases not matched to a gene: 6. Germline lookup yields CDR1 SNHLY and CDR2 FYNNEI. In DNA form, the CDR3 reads TGTGCCAGCCACACGACTAGCGGGGTCTACAATGAGCAGTTCTTC. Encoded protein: CASHTTSGVYNEQFF.

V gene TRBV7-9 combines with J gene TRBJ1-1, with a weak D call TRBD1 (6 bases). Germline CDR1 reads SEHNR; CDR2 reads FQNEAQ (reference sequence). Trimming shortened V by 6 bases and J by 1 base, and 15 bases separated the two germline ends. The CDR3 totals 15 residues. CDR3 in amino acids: CASRDSFTGNTEAFF. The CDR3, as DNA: TGTGCCAGCAGGGACAGTTTTACGGGGAACACTGAAGCTTTCTTT.